The 24 T cell receptor beta chains listed next were all sequenced from one sample in a study of T cell responses to AZD1222 COVID-19 vaccine. Sequencing was performed with immunoSEQ multiplex PCR; in TCRdb, only in-frame clones are kept and a portion is missing. The repertoire holds fewer than 200,000 clones, with about nine tenths as singletons. Sequencing used peripheral blood, obtained 28 days after the second AZD1222 dose. Every receptor here comes from an adult who received the AZD1222 COVID-19 vaccine.

The chain uses TRBV30 and TRBJ1-4; D is unclear. Germline V CDR1 and CDR2: GTSNPN, SVGIG (reference sequence). V dropped 0 bases and J dropped 8 bases, with 10 bases sitting between them. The CDR3 is 13 amino acids. The CDR3: CAWSVRQVEKLFF. The DNA for the CDR3 is TGTGCCTGGAGTGTACGACAAGTGGAAAAACTGTTTTTT.

The gene calls are TRBV27 and TRBJ1-1; the D is unclear. Trimming cost V 5 bases and J 6 bases, with 13 bases left between them. This CDR3 comprises 13 residues. Germline assignment: CDR1 MNHEY and CDR2 SMNVEV (reference sequence). The CDR3 here is CASSPFMGPEAFF. The CDR3 DNA sequence: TGTGCCAGCAGTCCTTTTATGGGTCCTGAAGCTTTCTTT.

The V gene is TRBV27, the J gene TRBJ2-5, with 9 positions matching TRBD1. CDR1 MNHEY and CDR2 SMNVEV come from the germline V gene (reference sequence). The CDR3 has 13 amino acids. The trim removed 5 bases at V and 5 bases at J, leaving 3 bases unmatched. The CDR3 DNA is TGTGCCAGCAGTCTAGACAGGGGGGAGACCCAGTACTTC. Its translation: CASSLDRGETQYF.

The chain employs TRBV4-3 and TRBJ1-2, with 7 bases that match TRBD1. The ends lost 0 bases at V and 3 bases at J; junction bases unmatched: 13. This CDR3 comprises 18 residues. Germline CDR1 is LGHNA and CDR2 is YSLEER. The DNA of the CDR3 is TGCGCCAGCAGCCAAGACTGGGGCGGTCTAAGGGGGCACTATGGCTACACCTTC. This translates into CASSQDWGGLRGHYGYTF.

The table lists this clone with a count of one. This chain connects TRBV19 to TRBJ1-5, with 7 bases that match TRBD1. The CDR3 is 15 residues long. V was pared by 4 bases and J by 2 bases, with 5 bases of the junction left unmatched. Germline CDR1 is LNHDA and CDR2 is SQIVND (reference sequence). CDR3 bases: TGTGCCAGTAGTAAGACAGGGCCCCGCAATCAGCCCCAGCATTTT. This codes for CASSKTGPRNQPQHF.

For this clone: Other DNA sequences in this specimen translate into the identical CDR3. The chain recombines TRBV5-1 with TRBJ2-7, with D perhaps TRBD1 (5 bases). V lost 0 bases and J 0 bases, leaving 7 bases between the germline ends. From germline, CDR1 is SGHRS and CDR2 YFSETQ. The CDR3 length is 14 residues. CDR3 DNA: TGCGCCAGCAGCTTGGGACAGATCTCCTACGAGCAGTACTTC. This encodes CASSLGQISYEQYF.

V and J are TRBV4-1 and TRBJ2-7, with 10 nucleotides matching TRBD1. Germline V CDR1 and CDR2: MGHRA, YSYEKL. CDR3 length: 15 residues. After removal of 1 base from V and 7 bases from J, the junction contained 7 bases not matched to a gene. The CDR3 sequence is CASSQAPGQGWEQYF. DNA of the CDR3: TGCGCCAGCAGCCAAGCCCCGGGACAGGGGTGGGAGCAGTACTTC.

The chain joins TRBV3-1 (or the pseudogene TRBV3-2) to TRBJ1-2; D ambiguous. CDR1 and CDR2 (germline): LGHDT, YNNKEL (reference sequence). V lost 4 bases and J 4 bases, leaving 10 bases between the germline ends. CDR3 length equals 13 residues. CDR3 protein: CASSPNGLYGYTF. The CDR3 DNA reads as TGTGCCAGCAGCCCTAACGGCCTCTATGGCTACACCTTC.

The chain employs TRBV18 and TRBJ1-1, with unresolved D. Trimming shortened V by 2 bases and J by 3 bases, and 10 bases separated the two germline ends. CDR3 length: 14 residues. The germline gives CDR1 KGHSH, CDR2 LQKENI. The CDR3 is CASSPIGQDTEAFF. For the CDR3, the DNA is TGTGCCAGCTCACCAATAGGGCAGGACACTGAAGCTTTCTTT.

As regards this clone: The DNA is omitted, as the CDR3 cannot be located on it reliably, and the CDR3 follows TCRdb's listing. The chain combines TRBV30 with TRBJ2-7; the table's D gene call, TRBD2, was not cross checked with the DNA. The CDR3 spans 12 amino acids, including both terminal residues. The germline V gene encodes CDR1 GTSNPN and CDR2 SVGIG (reference sequence). CDR3 residues: CAWGLGTGGPYF.

The chain combines TRBV5-1 with TRBJ2-3; D uncertain. Per germline, CDR1 SGHRS and CDR2 YFSETQ. V lost 0 bases and J 0 bases, leaving 8 bases between the germline ends. The CDR3 extends over 15 amino acids. This CDR3 is CASSLAGASTDTQYF. The CDR3 DNA is TGCGCCAGCAGCTTGGCCGGTGCTAGCACAGATACGCAGTATTTT.

The CDR3 coding sequence is TGTGCCAGCAGCGGACAGGGTCACTATGGCTACACCTTC. Translated, it gives CASSGQGHYGYTF. This chain joins TRBV7-9 and TRBJ1-2, with 8 nucleotides matching TRBD1. This CDR3 is 13 amino acids long. The germline V gene has CDR1 SEHNR and CDR2 FQNEAQ (reference sequence). V gave up 5 bases and J gave up 3 bases; unmatched junction bases: 2.

Here the CDR3 DNA reads TGTGCCACCAAAGACGGGTACCAAGAGACCCAGTACTTC. Protein: CATKDGYQETQYF. The V call is TRBV12-3 or TRBV12-4, the J call TRBJ2-5; D call uncertain. Trimming pared 10 bases from V and 0 bases from J, leaving 12 bases between. CDR3 length: 13 amino acids.

The chain links TRBV18 to TRBJ1-3; a possible D gene is TRBD1 (6 bases). Per germline, CDR1 KGHSH and CDR2 LQKENI. This CDR3 has 16 amino acids. V lost 2 bases and J 4 bases, leaving 15 bases between the germline ends. Here the CDR3 DNA reads TGTGCCAGCTCACCAAGGTCGGCACAGGGAGGAAACACCATATATTTT. As protein: CASSPRSAQGGNTIYF.

CDR3 sequence: CASSLHDLSRGYTF. DNA for the CDR3: TGTGCCAGCAGCTTACACGACCTGTCTCGGGGCTACACCTTC. The rearrangement links TRBV7-9 to TRBJ1-2; D remains unclear. There are 14 residues in the CDR3. V was clipped by 2 bases and J by 8 bases, with 15 bases between them. Germline CDR1 reads SEHNR; CDR2 reads FQNEAQ (reference sequence).

V is TRBV6-2 or TRBV6-3 and J is TRBJ2-2; 9 nucleotides match TRBD1. The CDR3 is 15 residues long. The germline V gene encodes CDR1 MNHEY and CDR2 SVGEGT. The V gene end was trimmed by 4 bases and the J gene end by 2 bases; junction bases not matched to a gene: 2. CDR3 loop: CASSSGQGNTGELFF. The CDR3 DNA is TGTGCCAGCAGTTCGGGACAGGGAAACACCGGGGAGCTGTTTTTT.

V is TRBV5-4 and J is TRBJ1-2, with TRBD1 matching over 9 bases. Germline loops: CDR1 SGHNT, CDR2 YYREEE (reference sequence). CDR3 size: 15 residues. V shed 4 bases, J shed 9 bases, and the junction held 13 bases outside the gene matches. CDR3 bases: TGTGCCAGCAGCCCCGGGACAGGGTCCGCTTTCAGCTACACCTTC. It yields the protein CASSPGTGSAFSYTF.

The CDR3 protein is CASSLALRSGGFYEQYF. The CDR3 bases are TGTGCCAGCAGCTTAGCGCTACGGTCAGGGGGCTTTTACGAGCAGTACTTC. The chain uses TRBV7-6 and TRBJ2-7, with 8 bases matching TRBD1. The CDR3 sequence is 17 residues long. J lost 4 bases, V lost 0 bases, and 11 bases had no gene match. Germline V gene data show CDR1 as SGHVS and CDR2 as FNYEAQ.

The chain has TRBV5-6 and TRBJ1-1, with a weak D call TRBD1 (5 bases). The CDR3 runs 13 residues. CDR1 is SGHDT and CDR2 is YYEEEE in the germline V gene. Trimming removed 1 base from V and 4 bases from J, with 8 bases in between. The CDR3 bases are TGTGCCAGCAGCTTGTGGGGGGTCACTGAAGCTTTCTTT. Its translation is CASSLWGVTEAFF. Using reference TRBV5-6 and TRBJ1-1 for the parts outside the CDR3, the full variable domain is DAGVTQSPTHLIKTRGQQVTLRCSPKSGHDTVSWYQQALGQGPQFIFQYYEEEERQRGNFPDRFSGHQFPNYSSELNVNALLLGDSALYLCASSLWGVTEAFFGQGTRLTVV.

The chain couples TRBV10-2 to TRBJ2-1, with 11 bases matching TRBD1. With V trimmed by 0 bases and J by 6 bases, 4 bases remained unmatched. CDR1 WSHSY and CDR2 SAAADI come from the germline V gene. The CDR3 is 16 residues long. CDR3 DNA sequence: TGCGCCAGCAGTGAGTCCGGGACAGGGGGACGCAATGAGCAGTTCTTC. Protein product: CASSESGTGGRNEQFF.

The chain uses TRBV6-5 and TRBJ2-5; D not certain. Germline V gene lookup returns CDR1 MNHEY and CDR2 SVGAGI. V was trimmed by 6 bases and J by 0 bases, leaving 11 bases between them. The CDR3 is made up of 14 amino acids. Here the CDR3 DNA reads TGTGCCAGCAGCCACTCATCGTACCAAGAGACCCAGTACTTC. Protein sequence: CASSHSSYQETQYF.

The chain uses TRBV7-9 and TRBJ1-3; unclear D gene. This CDR3 is built from 16 residues. Germline-derived CDR1 and CDR2 are SEHNR and FQNEAQ (reference sequence). V was cut by 4 bases and J by 4 bases, with 17 bases left in between. CDR3 DNA: TGTGCCAGCAGCTCTCCACGCGAGGGCACAGGAAACACCATATATTTT. The encoded protein is CASSSPREGTGNTIYF. The full variable domain, completed using reference TRBV7-9 and TRBJ1-3, is DTGVSQNPRHKITKRGQNVTFRCDPISEHNRLYWYRQTLGQGPEFLTYFQNEAQLEKSRLLSDRFSAERPKGSFSTLEIQRTEQGDSAMYLCASSSPREGTGNTIYFGEGSWLTVV.

The V gene is TRBV5-6, the J gene TRBJ1-4; no firm D call. With 1 base removed from V and 3 bases from J, the gap between germline ends came to 7 bases. This CDR3 has 14 residues. Germline V CDR1 and CDR2: SGHDT, YYEEEE. CDR3 sequence (DNA): TGTGCCAGCAGCTTGATGGGAGCTAATGAAAAACTGTTTTTT. Translating it yields CASSLMGANEKLFF.

This rearrangement joins TRBV28 to TRBJ2-7, with no clear D. Germline V gives CDR1 MDHEN, CDR2 SYDVKM. V lost 6 bases and J 9 bases, leaving 12 bases between the germline ends. CDR3 size: 11 residues. As DNA, the CDR3 is TGTGCCAGCAGCTATCAATATGCGCAGTACTTC. Protein product: CASSYQYAQYF.